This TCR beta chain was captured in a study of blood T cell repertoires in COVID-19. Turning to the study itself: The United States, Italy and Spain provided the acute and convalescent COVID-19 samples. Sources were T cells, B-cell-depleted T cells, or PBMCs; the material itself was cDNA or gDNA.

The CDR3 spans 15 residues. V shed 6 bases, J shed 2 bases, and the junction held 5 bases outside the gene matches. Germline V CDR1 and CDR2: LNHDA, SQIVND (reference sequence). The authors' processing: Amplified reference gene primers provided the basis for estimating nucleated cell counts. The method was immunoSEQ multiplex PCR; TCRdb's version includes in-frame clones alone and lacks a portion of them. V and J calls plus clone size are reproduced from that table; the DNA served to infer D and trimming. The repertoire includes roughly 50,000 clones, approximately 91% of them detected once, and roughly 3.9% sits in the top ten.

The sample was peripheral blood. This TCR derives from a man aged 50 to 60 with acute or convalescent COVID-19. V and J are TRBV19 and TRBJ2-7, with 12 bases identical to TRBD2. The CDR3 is CASSPRTSGTYEQYF. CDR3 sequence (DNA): TGTGCCAGTAGCCCTAGGACTAGCGGGACCTACGAGCAGTACTTC.